This T cell receptor beta chain was captured by sequencing in a study of OX40 agonist ivuxolimab in advanced cancers. Unmatched junction bases numbered 3, after V lost 4 bases and J lost 4 bases. This CDR3 contains 15 residues. CDR1 is SGHDN and CDR2 is FVKESK in the germline V gene. Data came from immunoSEQ multiplex PCR; TCRdb stores just in-frame clones and leaves some out. Of around 100,000 clones listed, roughly 90% are singletons. V and J are TRBV14 and TRBJ2-1, with 11 bases lining up with TRBD2. Sequenced material: CD4+ or CD8+ T cells sorted from blood, taken in a trial of the OX40 agonist ivuxolimab. This receptor was obtained from an adult with an advanced solid tumor such as melanoma, head and neck, liver or kidney cancer. CDR3 nucleotide sequence: TGTGCCAGCAGCCCCCTAGCGGGGGGATACAATGAGCAGTTCTTC. Translation gives CASSPLAGGYNEQFF.